The sample holds a few counts of the clone carrying this T cell receptor beta chain. This sample is part of a study of blood T cell repertoires in COVID-19. The germline V gene has CDR1 LNHDA and CDR2 SQIVND (reference sequence). V gave up 7 bases and J gave up 0 bases, with 10 bases separating them. This CDR3 has 14 residues. In the original analysis: Reference gene primer amplification gave estimated nucleated cell counts. Sequenced by immunoSEQ multiplex PCR; TCRdb stores in-frame clones only, minus some. That table supplies the V and J calls and clone size; D and trimming were determined from the DNA. The sample shows around 170,000 clones, 75% to 85% of them seen only once.

V and J are TRBV19 and TRBJ1-3; D uncertain. This TCR derives from a human donor in a cohort sampled during active COVID-19. The sequencing sample was made of peripheral blood. The CDR3, as DNA: TGTGCCAGTACCCCGGGGTCCTCTGGAAACACCATATATTTT. Its protein is CASTPGSSGNTIYF.